Many counts were recorded for the clone carrying this T cell receptor beta chain. Separate cDNA molecules each had unique molecular identifiers attached to them. TCRdb redid the calling of the 5' RACE reads with MiXCR, one entry per CDR3 protein. The sample has about 69,000 distinct CDR3 sequences; approximately 10% are singletons. The V segment lost 0 bases and the J segment 1 base; nucleotides outside the gene matches: 6. The CDR3 has 18 amino acids. CDR1 is SGHRS and CDR2 is YFSETQ in the germline V gene. The data stem from a study of early T cells in non-severe SARS-CoV-2 infection. The V and J genes are TRBV5-1 and TRBJ2-6; 8 bases match TRBD2. The source material was whole blood, sampled at baseline. The source of this sequence is an adult who was a healthcare worker with PCR-confirmed SARS-CoV-2 infection or an uninfected control (not recorded which). CDR3 residues: CASSLDGLASSGANVLTF. In DNA, the CDR3 is TGCGCCAGCAGCTTGGATGGACTAGCAAGTTCTGGGGCCAACGTCCTGACTTTC.